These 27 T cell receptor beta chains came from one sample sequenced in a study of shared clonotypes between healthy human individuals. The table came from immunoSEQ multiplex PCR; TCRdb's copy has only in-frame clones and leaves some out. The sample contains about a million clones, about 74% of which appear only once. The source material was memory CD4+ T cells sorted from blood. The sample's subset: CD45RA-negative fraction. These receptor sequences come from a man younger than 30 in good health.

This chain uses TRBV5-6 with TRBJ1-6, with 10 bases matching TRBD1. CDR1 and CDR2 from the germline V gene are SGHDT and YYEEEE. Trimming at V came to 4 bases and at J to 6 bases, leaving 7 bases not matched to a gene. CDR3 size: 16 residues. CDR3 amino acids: CASSGDRGDFNSPLHF. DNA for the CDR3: TGTGCCAGCAGCGGGGACAGGGGAGACTTTAATTCACCCCTCCACTTT.

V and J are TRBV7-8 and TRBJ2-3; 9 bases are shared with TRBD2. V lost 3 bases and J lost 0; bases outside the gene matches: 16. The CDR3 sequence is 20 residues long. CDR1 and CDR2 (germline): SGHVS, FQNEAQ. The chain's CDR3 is CASSFRGLRGTSRSTDTQYF. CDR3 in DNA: TGTGCCAGCAGCTTCCGGGGTCTAAGGGGGACTAGCCGGAGCACAGATACGCAGTATTTT.

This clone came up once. In DNA, the CDR3 is TGTGCCAGCAGTGAAACGGCGGTTCCACGCGAGCAGTACTTC. Its translation: CASSETAVPREQYF. The gene calls are TRBV2 and TRBJ2-7; unclear D gene. The CDR3 runs to 14 residues. Germline-derived CDR1 and CDR2 are SNHLY and FYNNEI. V lost 2 bases, J lost 6 bases, and 14 bases lay in between.

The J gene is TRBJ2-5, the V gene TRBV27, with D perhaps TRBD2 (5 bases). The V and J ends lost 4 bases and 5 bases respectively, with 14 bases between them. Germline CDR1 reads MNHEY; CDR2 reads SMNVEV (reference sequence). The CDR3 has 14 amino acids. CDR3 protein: CASSWTLGRETQYF. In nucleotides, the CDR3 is TGTGCCAGCAGTTGGACTTTAGGTCGGGAGACCCAGTACTTC.

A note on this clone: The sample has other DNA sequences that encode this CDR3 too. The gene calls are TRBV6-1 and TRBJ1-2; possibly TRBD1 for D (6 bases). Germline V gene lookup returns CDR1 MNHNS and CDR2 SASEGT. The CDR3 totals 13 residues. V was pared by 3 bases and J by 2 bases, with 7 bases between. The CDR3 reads CASSETGNYGYTF. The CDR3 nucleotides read TGTGCCAGCAGTGAGACAGGAAACTATGGCTACACCTTC.

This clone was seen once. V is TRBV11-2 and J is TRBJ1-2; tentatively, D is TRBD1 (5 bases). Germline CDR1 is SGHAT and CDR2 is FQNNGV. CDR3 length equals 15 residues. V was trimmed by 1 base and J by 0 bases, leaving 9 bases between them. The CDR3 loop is CASSLGDSSNYGYTF. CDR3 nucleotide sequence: TGTGCCAGCAGCTTAGGTGACAGTTCTAACTATGGCTACACCTTC.

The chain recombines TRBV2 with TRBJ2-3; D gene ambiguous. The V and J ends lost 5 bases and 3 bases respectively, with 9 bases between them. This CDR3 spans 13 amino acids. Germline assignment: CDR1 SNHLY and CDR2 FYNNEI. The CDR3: CASSNRQTDTQYF. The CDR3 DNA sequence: TGTGCCAGCAGTAACCGGCAGACAGATACGCAGTATTTT.

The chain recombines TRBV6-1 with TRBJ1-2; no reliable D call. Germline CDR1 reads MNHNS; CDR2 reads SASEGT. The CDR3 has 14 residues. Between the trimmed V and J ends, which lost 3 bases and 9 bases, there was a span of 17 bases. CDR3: CASSEMSQTSSYTF. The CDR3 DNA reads TGTGCCAGCAGTGAGATGTCACAGACCTCGAGCTACACCTTC.

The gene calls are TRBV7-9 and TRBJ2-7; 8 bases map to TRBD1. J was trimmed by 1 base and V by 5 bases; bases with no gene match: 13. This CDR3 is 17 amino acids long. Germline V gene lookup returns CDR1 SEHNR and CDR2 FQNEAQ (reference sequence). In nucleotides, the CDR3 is TGTGCCAGCAGCCCTCACTTCAGGGGGCGTGTATCCTACGAGCAGTACTTC. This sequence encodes CASSPHFRGRVSYEQYF. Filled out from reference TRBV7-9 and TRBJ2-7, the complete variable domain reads DTGVSQNPRHKITKRGQNVTFRCDPISEHNRLYWYRQTLGQGPEFLTYFQNEAQLEKSRLLSDRFSAERPKGSFSTLEIQRTEQGDSAMYLCASSPHFRGRVSYEQYFGPGTRLTVT.

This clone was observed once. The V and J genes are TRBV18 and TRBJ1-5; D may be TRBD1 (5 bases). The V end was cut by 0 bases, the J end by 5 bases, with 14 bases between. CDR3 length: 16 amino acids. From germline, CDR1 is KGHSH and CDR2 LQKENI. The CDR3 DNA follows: TGTGCCAGCTCACCACCACTCAGGGTTATTGATCAGCCCCAGCATTTT. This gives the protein CASSPPLRVIDQPQHF.

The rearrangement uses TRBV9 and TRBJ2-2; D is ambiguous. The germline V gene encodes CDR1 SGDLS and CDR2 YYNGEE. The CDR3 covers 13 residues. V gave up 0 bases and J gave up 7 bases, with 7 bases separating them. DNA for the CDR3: TGTGCCAGCAGCGTAGTGGTCGGCGGGGAGCTGTTTTTT. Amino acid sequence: CASSVVVGGELFF.

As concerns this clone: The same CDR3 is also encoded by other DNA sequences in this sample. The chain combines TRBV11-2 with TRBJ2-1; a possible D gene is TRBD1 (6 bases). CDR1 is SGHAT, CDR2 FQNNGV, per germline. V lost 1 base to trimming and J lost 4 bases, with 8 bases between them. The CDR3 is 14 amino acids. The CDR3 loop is CASSLAGQYNEQFF. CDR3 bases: TGTGCCAGCAGCTTAGCGGGACAATACAATGAGCAGTTCTTC. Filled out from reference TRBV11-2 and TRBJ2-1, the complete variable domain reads EAGVAQSPRYKIIEKRQSVAFWCNPISGHATLYWYQQILGQGPKLLIQFQNNGVVDDSQLPKDRFSAERLKGVDSTLKIQPAKLEDSAVYLCASSLAGQYNEQFFGPGTRLTVL.

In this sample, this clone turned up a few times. As DNA, the CDR3 is TGTGCCTGGACAAATGCGGGTAATTCACCCCTCCACTTT. Translating it yields CAWTNAGNSPLHF. The J gene is TRBJ1-6, the V gene TRBV30; D gene uncertain. CDR1 GTSNPN and CDR2 SVGIG come from the germline V gene (reference sequence). The CDR3 contains 13 residues. The V end lost 4 bases, the J end lost 6 bases, and 10 bases lay between the germline ends.

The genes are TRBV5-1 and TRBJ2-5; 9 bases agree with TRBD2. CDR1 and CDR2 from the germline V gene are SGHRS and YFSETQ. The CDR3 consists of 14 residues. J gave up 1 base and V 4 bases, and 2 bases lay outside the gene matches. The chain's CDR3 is CASSERGAQETQYF. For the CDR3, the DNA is TGCGCCAGCAGCGAGCGGGGGGCCCAAGAGACCCAGTACTTC.

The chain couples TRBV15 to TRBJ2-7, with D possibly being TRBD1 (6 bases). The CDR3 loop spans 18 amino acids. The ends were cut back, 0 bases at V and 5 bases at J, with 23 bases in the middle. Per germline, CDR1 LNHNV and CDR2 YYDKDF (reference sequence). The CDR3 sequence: CATSRDLGGAGGQHEQYF. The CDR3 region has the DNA TGTGCCACCAGCAGAGATCTTGGGGGCGCGGGCGGTCAGCACGAGCAGTACTTC.

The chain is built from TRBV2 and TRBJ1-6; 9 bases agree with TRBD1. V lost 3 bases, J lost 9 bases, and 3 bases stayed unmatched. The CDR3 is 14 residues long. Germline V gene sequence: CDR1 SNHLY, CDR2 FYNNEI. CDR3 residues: CASSEGQGRSPLHF. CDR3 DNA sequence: TGTGCCAGCAGTGAGGGACAGGGACGTTCACCCCTCCACTTT.

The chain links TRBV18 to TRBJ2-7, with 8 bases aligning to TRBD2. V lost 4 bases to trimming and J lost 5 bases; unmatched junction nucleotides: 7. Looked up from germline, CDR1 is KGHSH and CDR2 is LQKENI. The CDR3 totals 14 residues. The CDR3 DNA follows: TGTGCCAGCTCACGCCGGGAGGGCCTTGACGAGCAGTACTTC. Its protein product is CASSRREGLDEQYF.

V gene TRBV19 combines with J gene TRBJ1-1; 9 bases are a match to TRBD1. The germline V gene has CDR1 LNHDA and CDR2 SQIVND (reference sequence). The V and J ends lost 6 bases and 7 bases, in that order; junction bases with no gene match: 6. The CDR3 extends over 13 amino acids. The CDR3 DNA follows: TGTGCCAGTAGCGAACAGGGGGCTAATGAAGCTTTCTTT. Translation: CASSEQGANEAFF.

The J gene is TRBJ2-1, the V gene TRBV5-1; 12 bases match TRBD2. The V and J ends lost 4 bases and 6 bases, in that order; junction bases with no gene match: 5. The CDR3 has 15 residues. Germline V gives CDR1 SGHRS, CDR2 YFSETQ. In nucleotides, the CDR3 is TGCGCCAGCAGCCCCCCTAGCGGGAGGGCCAATGAGCAGTTCTTC. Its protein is CASSPPSGRANEQFF.

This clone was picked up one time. CDR3 bases: TGTGCCTGGACCTTTAGCGGGGGGGCTATGCAAGATACGCAGTATTTT. Protein sequence: CAWTFSGGAMQDTQYF. The chain joins TRBV30 to TRBJ2-3; 11 nucleotides align to TRBD2. The CDR3 covers 16 residues. Germline V gives CDR1 GTSNPN, CDR2 SVGIG (reference sequence). Trimming removed 4 bases from V and 5 bases from J; junction bases left unmatched: 11.

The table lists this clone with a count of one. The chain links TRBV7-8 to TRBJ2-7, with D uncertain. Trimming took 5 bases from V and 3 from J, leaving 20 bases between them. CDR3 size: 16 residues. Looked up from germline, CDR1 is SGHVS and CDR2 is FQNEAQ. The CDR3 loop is CASSPQTAVSGYEQYF. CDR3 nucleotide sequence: TGTGCCAGCAGCCCCCAGACGGCCGTATCGGGCTACGAGCAGTACTTC.

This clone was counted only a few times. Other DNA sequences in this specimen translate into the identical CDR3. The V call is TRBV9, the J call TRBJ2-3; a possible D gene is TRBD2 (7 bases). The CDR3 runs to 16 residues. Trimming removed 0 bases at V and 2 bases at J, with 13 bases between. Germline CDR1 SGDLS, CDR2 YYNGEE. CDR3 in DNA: TGTGCCAGCAGCGTAGTTGGCGGGGGCCTCACAGATACGCAGTATTTT. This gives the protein CASSVVGGGLTDTQYF.

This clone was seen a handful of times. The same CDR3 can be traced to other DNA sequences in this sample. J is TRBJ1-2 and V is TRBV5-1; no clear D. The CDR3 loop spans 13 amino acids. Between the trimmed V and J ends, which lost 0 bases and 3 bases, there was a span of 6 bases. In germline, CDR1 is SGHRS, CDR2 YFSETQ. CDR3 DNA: TGCGCCAGCAGCTTGGCTGGGGACTATGGCTACACCTTC. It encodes CASSLAGDYGYTF.

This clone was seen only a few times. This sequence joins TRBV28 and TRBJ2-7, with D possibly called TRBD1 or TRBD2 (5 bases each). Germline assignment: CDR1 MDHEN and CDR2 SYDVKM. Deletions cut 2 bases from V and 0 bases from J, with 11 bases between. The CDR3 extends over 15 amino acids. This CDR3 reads CASSLTAGSSYEQYF. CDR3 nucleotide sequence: TGTGCCAGCAGTTTAACGGCAGGGAGCTCCTACGAGCAGTACTTC.

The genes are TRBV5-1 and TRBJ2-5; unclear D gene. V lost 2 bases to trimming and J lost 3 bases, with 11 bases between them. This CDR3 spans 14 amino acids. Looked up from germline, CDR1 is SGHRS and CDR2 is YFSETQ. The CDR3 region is CASSFGGMKETQYF. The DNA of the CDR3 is TGCGCCAGCAGCTTTGGTGGAATGAAAGAGACCCAGTACTTC.

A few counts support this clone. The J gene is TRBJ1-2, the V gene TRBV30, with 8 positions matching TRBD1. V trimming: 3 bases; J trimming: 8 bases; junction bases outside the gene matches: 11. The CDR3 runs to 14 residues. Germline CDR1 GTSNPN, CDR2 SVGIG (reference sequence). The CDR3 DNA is TGTGCCTGGAGCGTGAGTCAGGGGGCGCAAGGCTACACCTTC. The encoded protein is CAWSVSQGAQGYTF.

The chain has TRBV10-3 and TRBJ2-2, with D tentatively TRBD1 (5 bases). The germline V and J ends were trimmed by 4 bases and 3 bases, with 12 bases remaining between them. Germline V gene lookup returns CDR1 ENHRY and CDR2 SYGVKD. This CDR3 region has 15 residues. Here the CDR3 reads CAISVHRRDTGELFF. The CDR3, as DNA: TGTGCCATCAGTGTCCACAGGCGAGACACCGGGGAGCTGTTTTTT.